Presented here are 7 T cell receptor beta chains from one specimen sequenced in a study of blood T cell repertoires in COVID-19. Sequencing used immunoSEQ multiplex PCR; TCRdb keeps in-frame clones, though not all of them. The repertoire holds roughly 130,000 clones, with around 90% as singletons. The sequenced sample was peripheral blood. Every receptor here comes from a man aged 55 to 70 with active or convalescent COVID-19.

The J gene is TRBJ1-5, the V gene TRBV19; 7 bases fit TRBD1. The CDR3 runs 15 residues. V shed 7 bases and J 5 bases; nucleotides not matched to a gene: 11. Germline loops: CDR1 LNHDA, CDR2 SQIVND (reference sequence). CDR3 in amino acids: CASTPEGQPDQPQHF. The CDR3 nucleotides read TGTGCCAGTACCCCAGAGGGACAGCCTGATCAGCCCCAGCATTTT.

Written as DNA, the CDR3 is TGTGCCATCAGTGAGGTCAGGTTTGGCTACACCTTC. Translated: CAISEVRFGYTF. The V and J genes are TRBV10-3 and TRBJ1-2; D gene unclear. V was pared by 2 bases and J by 7 bases, with 8 bases between. This CDR3 spans 12 amino acids. In germline, CDR1 is ENHRY, CDR2 SYGVKD.

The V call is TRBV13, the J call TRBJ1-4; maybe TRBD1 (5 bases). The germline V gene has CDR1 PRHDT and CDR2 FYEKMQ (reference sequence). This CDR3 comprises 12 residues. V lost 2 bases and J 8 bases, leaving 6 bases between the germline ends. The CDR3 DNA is TGTGCCAGCAGCTTAAAGGGGGAAAAACTGTTTTTT. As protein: CASSLKGEKLFF.

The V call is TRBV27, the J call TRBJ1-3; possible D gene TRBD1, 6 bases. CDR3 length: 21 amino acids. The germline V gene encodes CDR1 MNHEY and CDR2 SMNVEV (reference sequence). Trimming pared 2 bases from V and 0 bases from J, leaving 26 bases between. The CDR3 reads CASSLDRLFNYLNRSGNTIYF. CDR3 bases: TGTGCCAGCAGTTTAGACAGGTTATTTAATTATCTAAACCGCTCTGGAAACACCATATATTTT.

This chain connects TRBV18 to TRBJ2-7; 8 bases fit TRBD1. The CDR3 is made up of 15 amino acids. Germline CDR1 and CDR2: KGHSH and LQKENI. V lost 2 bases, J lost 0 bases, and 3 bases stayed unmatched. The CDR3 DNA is TGTGCCAGCTCACCAACCGGGACAGGCTCCTACGAGCAGTACTTC. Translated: CASSPTGTGSYEQYF. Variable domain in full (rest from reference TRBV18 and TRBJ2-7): NAGVMQNPRHLVRRRGQEARLRCSPMKGHSHVYWYRQLPEEGLKFMVYLQKENIIDESGMPKERFSAEFPKEGPSILRIQQVVRGDSAAYFCASSPTGTGSYEQYFGPGTRLTVT.

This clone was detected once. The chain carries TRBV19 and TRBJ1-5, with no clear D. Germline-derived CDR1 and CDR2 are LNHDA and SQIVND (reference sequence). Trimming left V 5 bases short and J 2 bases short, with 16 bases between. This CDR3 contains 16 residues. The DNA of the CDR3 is TGTGCCAGTAGTTTGCACGGACTCATGGGCAATCAGCCCCAGCATTTT. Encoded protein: CASSLHGLMGNQPQHF.

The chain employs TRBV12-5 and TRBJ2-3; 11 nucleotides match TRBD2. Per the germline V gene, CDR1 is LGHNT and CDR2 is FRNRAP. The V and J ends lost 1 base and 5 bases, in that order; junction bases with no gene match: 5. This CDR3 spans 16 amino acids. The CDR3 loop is CASGLGLAGGGDTQYF. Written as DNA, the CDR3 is TGTGCTAGTGGTTTGGGCCTAGCGGGAGGCGGAGATACGCAGTATTTT.